This T cell receptor beta chain emerged from a study of CD8 T cells in Susac syndrome. From germline, CDR1 is SNHLY and CDR2 FYNNEI. The CDR3 totals 12 residues. RNA amounts of about 0.5 to 1 ug underwent reverse transcription with random hexamers. Multiplex PCR with immunoSEQ amplified the TCR beta CDR3 across 54 Vbeta and 13 Jbeta. A single record per CDR3 protein comes from TCRdb applying MiXCR to the immunoSEQ multiplex PCR reads. The sample holds 150,000 to 250,000 distinct CDR3 sequences, roughly 96% seen once. The genes are TRBV2 and TRBJ2-7; D is unresolved. The sequence came from a human donor with multiple sclerosis. The specimen was CD4+ T cells from PBMCs. Here the CDR3 DNA reads TGTGCTACGGGTCAATCCAGCTACGAGCAGTACTTC. Amino acids: CATGQSSYEQYF.